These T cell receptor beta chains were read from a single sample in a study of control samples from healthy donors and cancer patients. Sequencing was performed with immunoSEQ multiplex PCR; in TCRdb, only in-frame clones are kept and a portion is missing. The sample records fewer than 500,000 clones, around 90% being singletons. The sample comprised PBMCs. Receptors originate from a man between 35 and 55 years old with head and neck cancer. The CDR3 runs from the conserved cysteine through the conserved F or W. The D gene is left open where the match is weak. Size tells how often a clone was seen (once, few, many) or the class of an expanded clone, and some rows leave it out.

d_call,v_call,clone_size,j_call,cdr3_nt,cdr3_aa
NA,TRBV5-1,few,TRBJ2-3,TGCGCCAGCAGCCTGAAGGTAGATACGCAGTATTTT,CASSLKVDTQYF
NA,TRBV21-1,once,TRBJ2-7,TGTGCCAGCAGCAAAGGAGAGACAGGGGGCTACGAGCAGTACTTC,CASSKGETGGYEQYF
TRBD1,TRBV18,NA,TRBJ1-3,TGTGCCAGCTCCCCCGACAGGGCCTCTGGAAACACCATATATTTT,CASSPDRASGNTIYF
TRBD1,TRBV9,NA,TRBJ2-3,TGTGCCAGCAGCTCCCGCTCGGGACAGAGCACAGATACGCAGTATTTT,CASSSRSGQSTDTQYF
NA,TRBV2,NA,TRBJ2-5,TGTGCCAGCAGCCCAGACAGGAACCAAGAGACCCAGTACTTC,CASSPDRNQETQYF
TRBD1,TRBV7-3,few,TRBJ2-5,TGTGCCAGCAGCTGGGACAGGGGTGAGACCCAGTACTTC,CASSWDRGETQYF
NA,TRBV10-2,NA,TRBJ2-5,TGCGCCAGCAGTGACTTTGTTCCTGTGGTCCAAGAGACCCAGTACTTC,CASSDFVPVVQETQYF
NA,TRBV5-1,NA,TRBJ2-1,TGCGCCAGCAGCTTGAACAGCTTGCCCCACAATGAGCAGTTCTTC,CASSLNSLPHNEQFF
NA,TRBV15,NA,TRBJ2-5,TGTGCCACCGGCAATGCGGGGCTGTTAGAGACCCAGTACTTC,CATGNAGLLETQYF
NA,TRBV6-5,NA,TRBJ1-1,TGTGCCAGTATGATAGGGAGACAGGTGAACACTGAAGCTTTCTTT,CASMIGRQVNTEAFF
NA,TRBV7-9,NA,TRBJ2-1,TGTGCCAGCAGCTTTTTGGCGGAGGCCTCTGAATTCTTC,CASSFLAEASEFF
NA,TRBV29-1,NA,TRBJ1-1,TGCAGCGTTAGTGATCGTGTAGCCGGCAGCGTCGGCAGCGCGAACACTGAAGCTTTCTTT,CSVSDRVAGSVGSANTEAFF
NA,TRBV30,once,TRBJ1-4,TGTGCCTGGAGTGTACGGCTGGGGAATGAAAAACTGTTTTTT,CAWSVRLGNEKLFF
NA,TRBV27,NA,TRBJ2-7,TGTGCCAGCAGTTCTCAGGGGCGCGAGCAGTACTTC,CASSSQGREQYF
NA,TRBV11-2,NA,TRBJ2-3,TGTGCCAGCAGCTTAGCGGACCTCACAGATACGCAGTATTTT,CASSLADLTDTQYF
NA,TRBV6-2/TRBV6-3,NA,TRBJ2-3,TGTGCCAGCAGCCCCGGGCCCGGGGTGAATACGCAGTATTTT,CASSPGPGVNTQYF
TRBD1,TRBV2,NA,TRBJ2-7,TGTGCCAGCATGAGGGACAGGGGCGCCGGGGAGCAGTACTTC,CASMRDRGAGEQYF
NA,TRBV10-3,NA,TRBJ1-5,TGTGCCATCAGTGATGTGTCAAACTATAGCAATCAGCCCCAGCATTTT,CAISDVSNYSNQPQHF
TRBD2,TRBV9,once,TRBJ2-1,TGTGCCAGGGGTATTGGGATTGGGACTAGCGGGCCTCCGAGCTCCTACAATGAGCAGTTCTTC,CARGIGIGTSGPPSSYNEQFF
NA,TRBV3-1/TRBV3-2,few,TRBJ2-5,TGTGCCAGCAGCCAAGTCCCGGGTGGAGAGACCCAGTACTTC,CASSQVPGGETQYF
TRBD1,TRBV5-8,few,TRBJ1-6,TGTGCCAGCAGCTTGCTTCCGGCAGGGGGCATTTCACCCCTCCACTTT,CASSLLPAGGISPLHF
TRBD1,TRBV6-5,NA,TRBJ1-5,TGTGCCAGCAGCTATACAGGGGGGAACAATCAGCCCCAGCATTTT,CASSYTGGNNQPQHF
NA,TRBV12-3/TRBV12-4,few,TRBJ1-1,TGTGCCAGCAGTTTGGGGGAGAACACTGAAGCTTTCTTT,CASSLGENTEAFF
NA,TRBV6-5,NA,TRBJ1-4,TGTGCCAGCAGGTTGACGGTCGCTAATGAAAAACTGTTTTTT,CASRLTVANEKLFF
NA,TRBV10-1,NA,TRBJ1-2,TGCGCCAGCAGTGAATCAGGATCTTATGGCTACACCTTC,CASSESGSYGYTF
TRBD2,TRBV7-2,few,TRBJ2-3,TGTGCCAGCAGCTTATTTTCGAGCGGGGCCGGCACAGATACGCAGTATTTT,CASSLFSSGAGTDTQYF
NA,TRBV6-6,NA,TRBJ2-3,TGTGCCAGCAGTTACAATGGTCAGGGTTGGACAGATACGCAGTATTTT,CASSYNGQGWTDTQYF
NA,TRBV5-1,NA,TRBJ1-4,TGCGCCAGCAGCTTGGTAATTGGGGGTGAAAAACTGTTTTTT,CASSLVIGGEKLFF
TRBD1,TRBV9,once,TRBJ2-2,TGTGCCAGCACCCCTGAGGGGGCGCAAACCGGGGAGCTGTTTTTT,CASTPEGAQTGELFF
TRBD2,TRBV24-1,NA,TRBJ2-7,TGTGCCACCCGCAGGGACTTTCCGGGACTAGCGGGCTACGAGCAGTACTTC,CATRRDFPGLAGYEQYF
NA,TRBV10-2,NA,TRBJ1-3,TGCGCCAGCAGTGACAGAAGGGCCAGCTCTGGAAACACCATATATTTT,CASSDRRASSGNTIYF
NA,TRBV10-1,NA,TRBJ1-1,TGCGCCAGCAGTGCCGGGGGCGAGGGGTACACTGAAGCTTTCTTT,CASSAGGEGYTEAFF
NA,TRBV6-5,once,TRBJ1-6,TGTGCCAGCAGTAAGCTCCAGGGTTCACCCCTCCACTTT,CASSKLQGSPLHF
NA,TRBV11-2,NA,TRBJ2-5,TGTGCCAGCAGCTTTTTTGGCCCCCAAGAGACCCAGTACTTC,CASSFFGPQETQYF
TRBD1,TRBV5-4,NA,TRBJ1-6,TGTGCCAGCAGCGCTACCGGGACAGGAGGAAGACCCCTCCACTTT,CASSATGTGGRPLHF
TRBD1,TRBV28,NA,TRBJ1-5,TGTGCCAGCAGTTTAACACAGGGGGGACAGCCCCAGCATTTT,CASSLTQGGQPQHF
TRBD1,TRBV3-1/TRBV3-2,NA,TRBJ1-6,TGTGCCAGCAGCACACGGACAGGGGAATCACCCCTCCACTTT,CASSTRTGESPLHF
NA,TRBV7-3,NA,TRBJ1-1,TGTGCCAGCAGCTTAAGGGGAGGGATGAACACTGAAGCTTTCTTT,CASSLRGGMNTEAFF
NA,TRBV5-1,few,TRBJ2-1,TGCGCCAGCAGCTTGACGACAGGTTCCAATGAGCAGTTCTTC,CASSLTTGSNEQFF
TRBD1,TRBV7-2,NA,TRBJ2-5,TGTGCCAGCAGCCTACCGGGGACAGGGGAGTTTGAGACCCAGTACTTC,CASSLPGTGEFETQYF
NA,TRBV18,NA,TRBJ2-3,TGTGCCAGCTCACCTTCTGATACGCAGTATTTT,CASSPSDTQYF